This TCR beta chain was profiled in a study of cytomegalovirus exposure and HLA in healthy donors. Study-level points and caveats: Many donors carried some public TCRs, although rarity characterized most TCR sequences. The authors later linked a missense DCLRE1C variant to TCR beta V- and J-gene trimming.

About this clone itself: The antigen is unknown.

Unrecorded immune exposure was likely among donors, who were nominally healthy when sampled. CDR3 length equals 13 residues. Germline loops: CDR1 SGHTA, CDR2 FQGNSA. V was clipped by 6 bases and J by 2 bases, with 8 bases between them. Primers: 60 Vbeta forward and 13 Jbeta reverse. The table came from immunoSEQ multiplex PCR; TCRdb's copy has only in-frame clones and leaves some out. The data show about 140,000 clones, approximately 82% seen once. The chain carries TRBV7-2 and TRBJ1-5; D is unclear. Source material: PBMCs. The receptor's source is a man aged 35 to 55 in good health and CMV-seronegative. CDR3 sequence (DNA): TGTGCCAGCAGTGTGCGTGGCAATCAGCCCCAGCATTTT. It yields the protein CASSVRGNQPQHF.